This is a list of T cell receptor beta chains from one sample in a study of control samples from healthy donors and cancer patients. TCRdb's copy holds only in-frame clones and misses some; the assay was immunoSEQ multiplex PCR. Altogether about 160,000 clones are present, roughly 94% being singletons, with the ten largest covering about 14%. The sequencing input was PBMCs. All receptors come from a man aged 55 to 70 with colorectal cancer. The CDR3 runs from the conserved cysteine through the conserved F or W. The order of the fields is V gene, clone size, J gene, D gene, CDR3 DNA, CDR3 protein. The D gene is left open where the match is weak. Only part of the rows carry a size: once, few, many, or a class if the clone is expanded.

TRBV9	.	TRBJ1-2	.	TGTGCCAGCAGCGTAGAAGGGAACTATGGCTACACCTTC	CASSVEGNYGYTF
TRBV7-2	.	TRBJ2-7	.	TGTGCCAGCAGCCTCCGACCGGGACTTTCGCAGTACGAGCAGTACTTC	CASSLRPGLSQYEQYF
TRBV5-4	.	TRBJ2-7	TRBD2	TGTGCCAGCAGCTTGTTAGCGGGGGGGATTTACGAGCAGTACTTC	CASSLLAGGIYEQYF
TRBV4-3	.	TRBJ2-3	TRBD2	TGCGCCAGCAGCCCTCTTTGGAGCGGGGAAGCAGATACGCAGTATTTT	CASSPLWSGEADTQYF
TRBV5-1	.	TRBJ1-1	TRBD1	TGCGCCAGCAGCTCGACAGGGGGCGTCGAATCCACTGAAGCTTTCTTT	CASSSTGGVESTEAFF
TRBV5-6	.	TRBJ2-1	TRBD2	TGTGCCAGCAGCCCCATAGCGGGGAAATCCTACAATGAGCAGTTCTTC	CASSPIAGKSYNEQFF
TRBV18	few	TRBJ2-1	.	TGTGCCAGCTCACCAACTAACAATGAGCAGTTCTTC	CASSPTNNEQFF
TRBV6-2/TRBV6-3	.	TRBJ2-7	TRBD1	TGTGCCAGCACTTACGGGTTGGGGACAGTTTCCTACGAGCAGTACTTC	CASTYGLGTVSYEQYF
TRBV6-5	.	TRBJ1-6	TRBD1	TGTGCCAGCAGCAACCGACAGGGGTATAATTCACCCCTCCACTTT	CASSNRQGYNSPLHF
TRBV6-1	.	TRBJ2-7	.	TGTGCCAGCAGTGAAGATAGGTTAGGGGTCTACGAGCAGTACTTC	CASSEDRLGVYEQYF
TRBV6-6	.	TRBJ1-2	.	TGTGCCAGCGGGGAACGGAACTATGGCTACACCTTC	CASGERNYGYTF
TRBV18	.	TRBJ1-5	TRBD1	TGTGCCAGCTCACCAAAGGGACAGGGGGTATGGGACAATCAGCCCCAGCATTTT	CASSPKGQGVWDNQPQHF
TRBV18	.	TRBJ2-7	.	TGTGCCAGCTCACCAAGCAGCTACGAGCAGTACTTC	CASSPSSYEQYF
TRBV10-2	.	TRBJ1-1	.	TGCGCCAGCAGTGGGCAGGGGAACACTGAAGCTTTCTTT	CASSGQGNTEAFF
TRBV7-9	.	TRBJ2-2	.	TGTGCCAGCAGCTTCCCCGGGTACGGGGAGCTGTTTTTT	CASSFPGYGELFF
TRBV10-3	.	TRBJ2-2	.	TGTGCCATCAGTGTGGGGCCCGCCTCTTATGGCGGTAACACCGGGGAGCTGTTTTTT	CAISVGPASYGGNTGELFF
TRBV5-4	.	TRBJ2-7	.	TGTGCCAGCAGCTTGACAGGCTTCTACGAGCAGTACTTC	CASSLTGFYEQYF
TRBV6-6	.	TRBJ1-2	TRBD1	TGTGCCAGCAGTCTGGGACAGGGCCCCTCTCATGGCTACACCTTC	CASSLGQGPSHGYTF
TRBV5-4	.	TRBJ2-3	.	TGTGCCAGCAGCTTGGGGAGGGGGACTCAACTTAGCACAGATACGCAGTATTTT	CASSLGRGTQLSTDTQYF
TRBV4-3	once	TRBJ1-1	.	TGCGCCAGCAGCCAAGACTGGGGGGCGAACACTGAAGCTTTCTTT	CASSQDWGANTEAFF
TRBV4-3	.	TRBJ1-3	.	TGCGCCAGCAGCCAAGATTCGGTTCGTGGGTCAGGGGCTGGAAACACCATATATTTT	CASSQDSVRGSGAGNTIYF
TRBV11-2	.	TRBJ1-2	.	TGTGCCAGCAGCTTAGCCCAGGAGGATGGCTACACCTTC	CASSLAQEDGYTF
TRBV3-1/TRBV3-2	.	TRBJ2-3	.	TGTGCCAGCAGCCAAGCCGGAGATACGCAGTATTTT	CASSQAGDTQYF
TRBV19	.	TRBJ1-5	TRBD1	TGTGCCAGTAGATTGGACAGGGGCGGTCAGCCCCAGCATTTT	CASRLDRGGQPQHF
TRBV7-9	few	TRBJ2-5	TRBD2	TGTGCCAGCAGCCCTAGCGGGGGACCCGGGGAGACCCAGTACTTC	CASSPSGGPGETQYF
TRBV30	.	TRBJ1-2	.	TGTGCCTGGAGTCGAAGGACGGACTATGGCTACACCTTC	CAWSRRTDYGYTF
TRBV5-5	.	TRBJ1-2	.	TGTGCCAGCAGCCTTAGGCCCGGATCTGCCCTCTATGGCTACACCTTC	CASSLRPGSALYGYTF
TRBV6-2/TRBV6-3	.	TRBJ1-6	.	TGTGCCAGCAGTTACGGGCGGCTTAATTCACCCCTCCACTTT	CASSYGRLNSPLHF
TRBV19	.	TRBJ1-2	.	TGTGCCAGTAGTGCCCAACAGGGAACAGCGCGGGGCTACACCTTC	CASSAQQGTARGYTF
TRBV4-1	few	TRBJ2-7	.	TGCGCCAGCAGCCAAGAGCCGTCCAGGGCCCACGAGCAGTACTTC	CASSQEPSRAHEQYF
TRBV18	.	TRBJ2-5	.	TGTGCCAGCTCACCTAATGCCCAAGAGACCCAGTACTTC	CASSPNAQETQYF
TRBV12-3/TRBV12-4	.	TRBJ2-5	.	TGTGCCAGCAGTTTGCACTACCAAGAGACCCAGTACTTC	CASSLHYQETQYF
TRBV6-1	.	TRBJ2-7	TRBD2	TGTGCCAGCAGTGAGGGAGGGCGCCCATCCTACGAGCAGTACTTC	CASSEGGRPSYEQYF
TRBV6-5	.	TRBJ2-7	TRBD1	TGTGCCAGCTCCCCGGGACAGGCTCCCTACGAGCAGTACTTC	CASSPGQAPYEQYF
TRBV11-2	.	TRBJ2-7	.	TGTGCCAGCAGCTCGTCGGACAGGCGCGGGGTTCACGAGCAGTACTTC	CASSSSDRRGVHEQYF